A single sample is the source of the 12 T cell receptor beta chains below, sequenced in a study of regulatory T cells in long-lasting Graves disease. Time point defined: persistent/refractory GD, antithyroid drugs over 5 years with positive TRAb. PBMCs provided the RNA from which the TCR library was made. Construction of the TCR beta libraries employed iRepertoire HTBI primers in conjunction with Arm-PCR of CDR3 regions. TCRdb used MiXCR to reprocess the multiplex PCR reads, holding one entry per CDR3 protein. The table records about 310,000 distinct CDR3 sequences, 22% of them present only once. The sample was peripheral blood mononuclear cells (PBMCs), taken when the disease was refractory, from a patient treated with antithyroid drugs. Receptors originate from a female donor with Graves disease.

This chain links TRBV28 with TRBJ2-1; TRBD2 is a possible D gene (6 bases). This CDR3 spans 11 amino acids. CDR1 MDHEN and CDR2 SYDVKM come from the germline V gene. The ends were cut back, 3 bases at V and 10 bases at J, with 7 bases in the middle. CDR3 sequence: CASSFREEQFF. The CDR3 nucleotides read TGTGCCAGCAGTTTCCGGGAGGAGCAGTTCTTC.

This clonotype was seen many times. The chain joins TRBV6-1 to TRBJ1-1; D is possibly TRBD1 (5 bases). From germline, CDR1 is MNHNS and CDR2 SASEGT. Trimming pared 6 bases from V and 1 base from J, leaving 9 bases between. The CDR3 length is 13 residues. This CDR3 is CASRRTQNTEAFF. CDR3 coding DNA: TGTGCCAGCAGGAGGACACAGAACACTGAAGCTTTCTTT.

With regard to this clonotype: This may be a read error, as it is one base from a much larger clone. V and J are TRBV7-9 and TRBJ1-1; D ambiguous. CDR3 size: 13 residues. V was pared by 2 bases and J by 1 base, with 5 bases between. Germline V gene sequence: CDR1 SEHNR, CDR2 FQNEAQ (reference sequence). Here the CDR3 reads CASSLWSNTEAFF. The CDR3 bases are TGTGCCAGCAGCTTATGGTCGAACACTGAAGCTTTCTTT. The full variable domain, its missing parts supplied by reference TRBV7-9 and TRBJ1-1, is DTGVSQNPRHKITKRGQNVTFRCDPISEHNRLYWYRQTLGQGPEFLTYFQNEAQLEKSRLLSDRFSAERPKGSFSTLEIQRTEQGDSAMYLCASSLWSNTEAFFGQGTRLTVV.

CDR3 residues: CASSPGAATDTQYF. The CDR3 DNA follows: TGTGCCAGCAGCCCAGGGGCGGCCACAGATACGCAGTATTTT. The chain employs TRBV28 and TRBJ2-3, with a possible D match to TRBD1 (6 bases). Germline V gives CDR1 MDHEN, CDR2 SYDVKM. The CDR3 runs to 14 residues. V shed 6 bases and J shed 2 bases, with 12 bases lying between them. Full variable domain (rest looked up from reference TRBV28 and TRBJ2-3): DVKVTQSSRYLVKRTGEKVFLECVQDMDHENMFWYRQDPGLGLRLIYFSYDVKMKEKGDIPEGYSVSREKKERFSLILESASTNQTSMYLCASSPGAATDTQYFGPGTRLTVL.

This chain links TRBV2 with TRBJ1-6; D is perhaps TRBD1 (6 bases). CDR1 and CDR2 from the germline V gene are SNHLY and FYNNEI. The CDR3 contains 18 residues. Trimming took off 4 bases at V and 10 bases at J, with 26 bases between the two ends. DNA of the CDR3: TGTGCCAGCAGTGCGCGCCGTGTGACAGGTCGTGGGGGGTCACCCCTCCACTTT. Its translation is CASSARRVTGRGGSPLHF.

The chain has TRBV25-1 and TRBJ2-7, with D maybe TRBD1 (5 bases). The CDR3 spans 13 residues. Trimming cost V 5 bases and J 0 bases, with 8 bases left between them. Germline lookup yields CDR1 MGHDK and CDR2 SYGVNS. The CDR3 DNA follows: TGTGCCAGCAGTTACAGGTTCTCCTACGAGCAGTACTTC. Its translation: CASSYRFSYEQYF.

This rearrangement joins TRBV19 to TRBJ2-2, with D tentatively TRBD2 (6 bases). Per germline, CDR1 LNHDA and CDR2 SQIVND (reference sequence). The length of the CDR3 is 15 residues. The V end lost 3 bases, the J end lost 6 bases, and 14 bases lay between the germline ends. The DNA for the CDR3 is TGTGCCAGTAGTATTGACGGGAGTAGGTCCGGGGAGCTGTTTTTT. It codes for CASSIDGSRSGELFF.

This clonotype showed up many times. The rearrangement uses TRBV20-1 and TRBJ1-2; D not certain. CDR3 length: 8 residues. Germline assignment: CDR1 DFQATT and CDR2 SNEGSKA (reference sequence). V shed 4 bases and J shed 6 bases, with 0 bases lying between them. The CDR3 DNA reads as TGCAGTGCTAATGGCTACACCTTC. Protein sequence: CSANGYTF.

Worth noting for this clonotype: With a much larger clone just one base away, this may be a read error. This sequence joins TRBV7-2 and TRBJ2-5; D possibly uses TRBD1 or TRBD2 (5 bases each). CDR3 length: 14 amino acids. Germline V gene data show CDR1 as SGHTA and CDR2 as FQGNSA. CDR3 coding DNA: TGTGCCAACAGCTTAGTAAGGGGCGGGGAGACCCAGTACTTC. This translates into CANSLVRGGETQYF.

This sequence joins TRBV30 and TRBJ2-1, with 8 bases identical to TRBD2. CDR1 is GTSNPN, CDR2 SVGIG, per germline (reference sequence). Germline trimming cut 6 bases from V and 3 bases from J; bases unmatched to any gene: 7. CDR3 length: 14 residues. The CDR3 DNA is TGTGCCTGTCCAGGGACTAGTATCTACAATGAGCAGTTCTTC. As protein: CACPGTSIYNEQFF.

This clonotype has a count of ten or more. CDR3 loop: CASTDGADNGYTF. The CDR3, as DNA: TGTGCCAGCACCGATGGGGCAGATAATGGCTACACCTTC. The chain combines TRBV13 with TRBJ1-2, with a weak D call TRBD1 (5 bases). The CDR3 is made up of 13 amino acids. The V and J ends lost 7 bases and 6 bases respectively, with 15 bases between them. The germline gives CDR1 PRHDT, CDR2 FYEKMQ (reference sequence).

This clonotype was counted ten times or more. The V and J genes are TRBV11-2 and TRBJ2-7; TRBD2 aligns across 10 bases. This CDR3 is 16 amino acids long. Trimming took 1 base from V and 5 from J; bases not matched to a gene: 8. Germline V gene sequence: CDR1 SGHAT, CDR2 FQNNGV. CDR3 sequence (DNA): TGTGCCAGCAGCTTAGCCCGCCTAGCGGGAGTTAACGAGCAGTACTTC. Residues: CASSLARLAGVNEQYF.